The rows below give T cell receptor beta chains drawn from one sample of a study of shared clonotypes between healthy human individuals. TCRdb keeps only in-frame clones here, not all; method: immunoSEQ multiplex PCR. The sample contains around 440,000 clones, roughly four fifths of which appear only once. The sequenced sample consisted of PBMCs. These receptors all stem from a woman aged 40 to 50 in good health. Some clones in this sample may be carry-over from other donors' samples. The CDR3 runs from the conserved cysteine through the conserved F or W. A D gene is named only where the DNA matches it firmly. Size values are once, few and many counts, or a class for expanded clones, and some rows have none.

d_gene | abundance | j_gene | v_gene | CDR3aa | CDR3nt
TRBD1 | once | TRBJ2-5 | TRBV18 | CASSPRTGEETQYF | TGTGCCAGCTCACCCAGGACAGGGGAAGAGACCCAGTACTTC
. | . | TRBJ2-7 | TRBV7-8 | CASTVGTSSYEQYF | TGTGCCAGCACGGTTGGGACTTCTTCCTACGAGCAGTACTTC
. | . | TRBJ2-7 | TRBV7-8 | CASSFPGIAEQYF | TGTGCCAGCAGCTTTCCCGGCATTGCGGAGCAGTACTTC
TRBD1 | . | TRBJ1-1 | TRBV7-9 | CASSLGGQENTEAFF | TGTGCCAGCAGCTTAGGGGGACAGGAGAACACTGAAGCTTTCTTT
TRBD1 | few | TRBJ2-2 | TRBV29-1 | CSVGTGTGELFF | TGCAGCGTGGGGACAGGGACCGGGGAGCTGTTTTTT
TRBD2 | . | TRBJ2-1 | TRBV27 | CASSFLGTSGRVLGNEQFF | TGTGCCAGCAGTTTCCTAGGGACTAGCGGGAGGGTGTTGGGGAATGAGCAGTTCTTC
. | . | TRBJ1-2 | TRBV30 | CAWIPSAASYGYTF | TGTGCCTGGATCCCTTCGGCAGCTTCCTATGGCTACACCTTC
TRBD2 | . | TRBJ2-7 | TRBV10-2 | CASSREGYEQYF | TGCGCCAGCAGTAGGGAGGGCTACGAGCAGTACTTC
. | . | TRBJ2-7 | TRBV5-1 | CASSLAGAGNEQYF | TGCGCCAGCAGCTTGGCCGGGGCGGGAAACGAGCAGTACTTC
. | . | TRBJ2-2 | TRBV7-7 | CASSLESGELFF | TGTGCTAGCAGCTTAGAGAGCGGGGAGCTGTTTTTT
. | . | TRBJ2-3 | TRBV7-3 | CASSPAATDTQYF | TGTGCCAGCAGCCCAGCTGCGACAGATACGCAGTATTTT
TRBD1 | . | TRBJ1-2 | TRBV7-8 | CASSFGTGDTANYGYTF | TGTGCCAGCAGCTTTGGGACAGGGGACACAGCTAACTATGGCTACACCTTC
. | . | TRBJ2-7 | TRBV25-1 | CASSESAGAHEQYF | TGTGCCAGCAGTGAATCCGCAGGGGCCCACGAGCAGTACTTC
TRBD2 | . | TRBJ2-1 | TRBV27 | CASSLLLAGGPDEQFF | TGTGCCAGCAGTTTACTGCTAGCGGGAGGGCCGGATGAGCAGTTCTTC
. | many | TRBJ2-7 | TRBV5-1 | CASSLEVSYEQYF | TGCGCCAGCAGCTTGGAGGTTTCCTACGAGCAGTACTTC
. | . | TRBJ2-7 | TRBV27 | CASSSAGHYEQYF | TGTGCCAGCAGTTCCGCAGGGCACTACGAGCAGTACTTC
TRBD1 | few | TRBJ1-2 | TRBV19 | CASKTDRAFYGYTF | TGTGCCAGTAAAACCGACAGGGCGTTCTACGGCTACACCTTC
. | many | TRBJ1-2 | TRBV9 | CASSVEGVLGYGYTF | TGTGCCAGCAGCGTAGAGGGTGTGCTGGGCTATGGCTACACCTTC
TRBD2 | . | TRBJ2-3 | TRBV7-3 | CASSMLAGGSTDTQYF | TGTGCCAGCAGCATGCTGGCGGGAGGGAGCACAGATACGCAGTATTTT
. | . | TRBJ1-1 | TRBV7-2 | CASSAFGGRNTEAFF | TGTGCCAGCAGCGCCTTTGGCGGTAGAAACACTGAAGCTTTCTTT
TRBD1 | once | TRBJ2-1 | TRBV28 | CASSFSGQGNNEQFF | TGTGCCAGCAGTTTTTCGGGACAGGGTAACAATGAGCAGTTCTTC
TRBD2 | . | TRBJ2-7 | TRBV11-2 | CASSLPLGLAGGEQYF | TGTGCCAGCAGCCTCCCTTTGGGACTAGCGGGAGGCGAGCAGTACTTC
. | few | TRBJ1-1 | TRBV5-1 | CASSYNTGRNTEAFF | TGCGCCAGCAGCTACAACACAGGGAGGAACACTGAAGCTTTCTTT
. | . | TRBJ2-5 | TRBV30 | CAWSVSWAQETQYF | TGTGCCTGGAGTGTGTCCTGGGCCCAAGAGACCCAGTACTTC
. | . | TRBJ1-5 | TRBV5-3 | CASSQDEGGHQPQHF | TGTGCCAGCAGCCAAGATGAGGGGGGCCATCAGCCCCAGCATTTT
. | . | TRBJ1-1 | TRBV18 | CASSPQGRSEAFF | TGTGCCAGCTCACCTCAAGGACGGTCTGAAGCTTTCTTT
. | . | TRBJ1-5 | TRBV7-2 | CASSSRGQPQHF | TGTGCCAGCAGCTCTAGGGGTCAGCCCCAGCATTTT
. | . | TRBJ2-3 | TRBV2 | CASSAGTRTDTQYF | TGTGCCAGCAGTGCCGGGACCCGCACAGATACGCAGTATTTT
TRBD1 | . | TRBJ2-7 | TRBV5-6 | CASSFFGQASYEQYF | TGTGCCAGCAGCTTTTTTGGACAGGCTTCCTACGAGCAGTACTTC
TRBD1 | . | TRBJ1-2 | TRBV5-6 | CASSFGTGAQNYGYTF | TGTGCCAGCAGCTTTGGGACAGGGGCCCAGAACTATGGCTACACCTTC
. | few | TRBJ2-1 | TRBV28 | CASSSTGSEQFF | TGTGCCAGCAGTTCCACAGGGAGTGAGCAGTTCTTC
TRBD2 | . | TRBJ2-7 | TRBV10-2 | CASRTSGRTYEQYF | TGCGCCAGCAGAACTAGCGGGAGAACCTACGAGCAGTACTTC
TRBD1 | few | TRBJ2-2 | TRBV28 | CASSFRGGVAGELFF | TGTGCCAGCAGTTTTAGAGGGGGCGTAGCCGGGGAGCTGTTTTTT
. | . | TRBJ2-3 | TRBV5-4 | CASSWGTDTQYF | TGTGCCAGCAGCTGGGGAACAGATACGCAGTATTTT
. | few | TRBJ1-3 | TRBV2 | CASRDQTGFFGNTIYF | TGTGCCAGCAGAGATCAAACAGGGTTCTTTGGAAACACCATATATTTT
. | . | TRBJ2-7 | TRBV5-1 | CASSQDSGTGEQYF | TGCGCCAGCAGCCAAGATAGCGGTACGGGGGAGCAGTACTTC
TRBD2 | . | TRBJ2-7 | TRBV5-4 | CASSYPSGTSGIGEQYF | TGTGCCAGCAGCTACCCGTCCGGGACTAGCGGGATAGGGGAGCAGTACTTC
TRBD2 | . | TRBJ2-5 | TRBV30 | CAWSGLAGGQETQYF | TGTGCCTGGAGCGGACTAGCGGGAGGGCAGGAGACCCAGTACTTC
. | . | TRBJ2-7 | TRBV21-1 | CASRGVAGSLTYEQYF | TGTGCCAGCCGCGGAGTAGCGGGGAGCCTCACCTACGAGCAGTACTTC
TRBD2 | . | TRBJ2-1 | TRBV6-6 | CASRRSGSGQFF | TGTGCCAGCAGACGTAGCGGGAGCGGGCAGTTCTTC
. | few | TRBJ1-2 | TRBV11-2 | CASSWGRARGYTF | TGTGCCAGCAGTTGGGGACGGGCTAGAGGCTACACCTTC
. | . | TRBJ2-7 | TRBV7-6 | CASSLPSQGNEQYF | TGTGCCAGCAGCTTACCCTCCCAGGGAAACGAGCAGTACTTC
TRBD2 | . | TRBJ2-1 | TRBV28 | CASSPSGTSGAGGSYNEQFF | TGTGCCAGCAGTCCCTCCGGGACTAGCGGTGCCGGAGGCTCCTACAATGAGCAGTTCTTC
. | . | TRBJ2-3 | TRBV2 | CASYRGGTDTQYF | TGTGCCAGCTACAGGGGGGGTACAGATACGCAGTATTTT
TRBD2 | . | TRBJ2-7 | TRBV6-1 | CASKTSGHYEQYF | TGTGCCAGCAAGACTAGCGGGCACTACGAGCAGTACTTC